This T cell receptor (beta chain) was identified in a study of T cell responses to AZD1222 COVID-19 vaccine. To note about this clone: Its antigen is not known.

The germline gives CDR1 SGHDT, CDR2 YYEEEE. This CDR3 has 15 residues. V was clipped by 4 bases and J by 0 bases, with 11 bases between them. Sequencing was performed with immunoSEQ multiplex PCR; in TCRdb, only in-frame clones are kept and a portion is missing. The sample includes roughly 130,000 clones, about 88% of them seen just once. The study, taken as a whole, reports: It should be noted that donors were predominantly white British and more often female, and clonal diversity was possibly underestimated.

The chain combines TRBV5-6 with TRBJ2-4; no reliable D call. The receptor was derived from an adult in good health. The sequencing used peripheral blood, collected on day 0 of AZD1222 vaccination. CDR3 sequence reads: CASSPGEGAKNIQYF. The CDR3, as DNA: TGTGCCAGCAGCCCCGGAGAAGGAGCCAAAAACATTCAGTACTTC.